Below, 25 T cell receptor beta chains from the same sample are listed, as sequenced in a study of shared clonotypes between healthy human individuals. Sequencing was performed with immunoSEQ multiplex PCR; in TCRdb, only in-frame clones are kept and a portion is missing. This sample carries 650,000 to 750,000 clones, approximately 75% of them seen once, and the ten largest clones take approximately 2%. The sample was memory CD4+ T cells sorted from blood. Subset in this sample: CD45RA-negative fraction. The receptors come from a woman aged 25 to 39 in good health.

The chain is built from TRBV30 and TRBJ2-7; the match to TRBD2 covers 7 bases. The CDR3 runs to 13 residues. Germline CDR1 reads GTSNPN; CDR2 reads SVGIG (reference sequence). V was pared by 3 bases and J by 7 bases, with 9 bases of the junction left unmatched. The CDR3 reads CAWRTGTTYEQYF. The DNA for the CDR3 is TGTGCCTGGAGGACCGGGACTACTTATGAGCAGTACTTC.

The chain employs TRBV6-1 and TRBJ2-3; 10 bases line up with TRBD2. The V gene's germline CDR1 is MNHNS and CDR2 SASEGT. The CDR3 spans 17 residues. V lost 4 bases, J lost 3 bases, and 10 bases stayed unmatched. The CDR3 is CASSGLAGRSRTDTQYF. DNA of the CDR3: TGTGCCAGCAGTGGACTAGCGGGCCGGTCAAGGACAGATACGCAGTATTTT.

This clone was observed once. V and J are TRBV27 and TRBJ2-1; 7 bases agree with TRBD2. The J segment lost 9 bases and the V segment lost 2 bases, leaving 7 bases of the junction unmatched. This CDR3 is built from 14 residues. Per germline, CDR1 MNHEY and CDR2 SMNVEV (reference sequence). CDR3 nucleotides: TGTGCCAGCAGTTTAGGCCGGGGGGAGGGTGAGCAGTTCTTC. It translates to CASSLGRGEGEQFF.

The chain carries TRBV18 and TRBJ1-4, with 7 nucleotides matching TRBD1. With V trimmed by 2 bases and J by 5 bases, 5 bases remained unmatched. Germline CDR1 KGHSH, CDR2 LQKENI. This CDR3 has 15 amino acids. The CDR3 DNA is TGTGCCAGCTCACCATCAGGGGGGCGGAATGAAAAACTGTTTTTT. It specifies CASSPSGGRNEKLFF.

This chain uses TRBV13 with TRBJ1-6; 7 nucleotides line up with TRBD1. The CDR3 consists of 16 residues. The trim removed 4 bases at V and 8 bases at J, leaving 11 bases unmatched. Looked up from germline, CDR1 is PRHDT and CDR2 is FYEKMQ (reference sequence). The DNA for the CDR3 is TGTGCCAGCAGCTCCACATCCACAGGGGTTGATTCACCCCTCCACTTT. Translating gives CASSSTSTGVDSPLHF.

This clone is a singleton in its sample. This chain links TRBV6-1 with TRBJ2-5; D gene uncertain. The CDR3 covers 12 residues. Trimming shortened V by 4 bases and J by 5 bases, and 8 bases separated the two germline ends. Germline V gene data show CDR1 as MNHNS and CDR2 as SASEGT. CDR3 nucleotides: TGTGCCAGCAGTGGGGCTGGCGAGACCCAGTACTTC. Translating gives CASSGAGETQYF.

CDR3 sequence: CASSLDSLSNQPQHF. The CDR3 DNA reads TGTGCCAGCAGCCTGGACAGCCTTAGCAATCAGCCCCAGCATTTT. The chain couples TRBV11-2 to TRBJ1-5; D is possibly TRBD1 (6 bases). The CDR3 is made up of 15 amino acids. CDR1 and CDR2 from the germline V gene are SGHAT and FQNNGV. V was clipped by 5 bases and J by 0 bases, with 11 bases between them. Complete variable domain (other parts from reference TRBV11-2 and TRBJ1-5): EAGVAQSPRYKIIEKRQSVAFWCNPISGHATLYWYQQILGQGPKLLIQFQNNGVVDDSQLPKDRFSAERLKGVDSTLKIQPAKLEDSAVYLCASSLDSLSNQPQHFGDGTRLSIL.

This rearrangement joins TRBV28 to TRBJ2-7; D unclear. CDR1 is MDHEN and CDR2 is SYDVKM in the germline V gene. V shed 7 bases and J shed 3 bases, with 19 bases lying between them. The CDR3 contains 15 residues. The chain's CDR3 is CASKAYDPPGYEQYF. The DNA for the CDR3 is TGTGCCAGCAAAGCCTACGACCCTCCAGGCTACGAGCAGTACTTC.

This clone has only a few counts. V is TRBV19 and J is TRBJ1-1; possibly TRBD1 for D (6 bases). The CDR3 totals 10 residues. V was shortened by 8 bases and J by 9 bases, with 10 bases between the two germline ends. From germline, CDR1 is LNHDA and CDR2 SQIVND (reference sequence). DNA of the CDR3: TGTGCCAGTTCGCAGGGGAAAGCTTTCTTT. This gives the protein CASSQGKAFF.

This clone was seen many times. Other nucleotide sequences from this sample produce the same CDR3. The chain is built from TRBV10-3 and TRBJ1-1, with D perhaps matching TRBD1 (5 bases). The ends were cut back, 8 bases at V and 2 bases at J, with 6 bases in the middle. This CDR3 has 11 residues. Germline lookup yields CDR1 ENHRY and CDR2 SYGVKD. The CDR3 DNA follows: TGTGCCATCGGGGCAAACACTGAAGCTTTCTTT. Translating gives CAIGANTEAFF.

Many counts were recorded for this clone. The V gene is TRBV5-4, the J gene TRBJ2-2; the match to TRBD2 covers 7 bases. The CDR3 length is 14 residues. Germline CDR1 SGHNT, CDR2 YYREEE (reference sequence). The V and J ends lost 4 bases and 4 bases, in that order; junction bases with no gene match: 4. CDR3 region: CASSRERGTGELFF. The CDR3 DNA reads as TGTGCCAGCAGCCGGGAGCGGGGCACCGGGGAGCTGTTTTTT.

The chain carries TRBV5-1 and TRBJ1-1, with D unclear. The germline CDR1 and CDR2 sequences are SGHRS and YFSETQ. Trimming cost V 2 bases and J 1 base, with 12 bases left between them. This CDR3 region has 15 residues. The DNA for the CDR3 is TGCGCCAGCAGCTTTAATGACGACGGGAACACTGAAGCTTTCTTT. This codes for CASSFNDDGNTEAFF. Filled out from reference TRBV5-1 and TRBJ1-1, the complete variable domain reads KAGVTQTPRYLIKTRGQQVTLSCSPISGHRSVSWYQQTPGQGLQFLFEYFSETQRNKGNFPGRFSGRQFSNSRSEMNVSTLELGDSALYLCASSFNDDGNTEAFFGQGTRLTVV.

The chain carries TRBV15 and TRBJ2-1; 11 bases align to TRBD2. CDR3 size: 16 residues. Losses at the gene ends were 6 bases for V and 7 bases for J; bases not matched to a gene: 11. Germline loops: CDR1 LNHNV, CDR2 YYDKDF (reference sequence). CDR3 nucleotide sequence: TGTGCCACCAGTCCAGGGATGCTAGCGGGAGGTAATGAGCAGTTCTTC. This encodes CATSPGMLAGGNEQFF.

This sequence joins TRBV18 and TRBJ1-1; D not resolved. Trimming removed 4 bases at V and 1 base at J, with 13 bases between. CDR3 length: 15 amino acids. Germline V gene lookup returns CDR1 KGHSH and CDR2 LQKENI. CDR3 DNA: TGTGCCAGCTCACTACCCTCCGGAAGGAACACTGAAGCTTTCTTT. Translated, it gives CASSLPSGRNTEAFF.

This clone was observed a handful of times. The chain has TRBV15 and TRBJ1-3; 7 bases fit TRBD1. This CDR3 is built from 17 residues. J was trimmed by 4 bases and V by 2 bases; bases with no gene match: 11. Germline-derived CDR1 and CDR2 are LNHNV and YYDKDF (reference sequence). The CDR3 DNA sequence: TGTGCCACCAGCAGAAGGACCCAGGGGGTAGGCGGAAACACCATATATTTT. Protein product: CATSRRTQGVGGNTIYF.

The chain combines TRBV7-8 with TRBJ2-7; 12 bases match TRBD2. Germline V gives CDR1 SGHVS, CDR2 FQNEAQ. This CDR3 region has 13 residues. The junction had 1 base not matched to a gene; V was cut back by 8 bases and J by 2 bases. This CDR3 reads CASGTSGPYEQYF. The CDR3 nucleotides read TGTGCCAGCGGGACTAGCGGGCCCTACGAGCAGTACTTC.

The chain is built from TRBV6-5 and TRBJ2-1; D not certain. The germline V gene has CDR1 MNHEY and CDR2 SVGAGI. V dropped 5 bases and J dropped 0 bases, with 11 bases sitting between them. CDR3 length: 15 amino acids. This chain's CDR3 is CASSAFRGSYNEQFF. CDR3 nucleotides: TGTGCCAGCAGTGCCTTCCGAGGCTCCTACAATGAGCAGTTCTTC.

This chain joins TRBV9 and TRBJ2-3; D possibly uses TRBD1 or TRBD2 (5 bases each). The V end lost 5 bases, the J end lost 8 bases, and 15 bases lay between the germline ends. From germline, CDR1 is SGDLS and CDR2 YYNGEE. CDR3 length: 13 residues. DNA of the CDR3: TGTGCCAGCAGAGACACCGGGACGCGTACGCAGTATTTT. Protein sequence: CASRDTGTRTQYF.

The rearrangement links TRBV20-1 to TRBJ2-2, with unresolved D. V dropped 7 bases and J dropped 3 bases, with 6 bases sitting between them. Germline V gene data show CDR1 as DFQATT and CDR2 as SNEGSKA (reference sequence). The CDR3 extends over 11 amino acids. The CDR3 is CSVPYTGELFF. The CDR3 nucleotides are TGCAGTGTGCCCTACACCGGGGAGCTGTTTTTT.

The chain has TRBV25-1 and TRBJ1-5, with no clear D. Germline V gene lookup returns CDR1 MGHDK and CDR2 SYGVNS. V shed 5 bases and J shed 2 bases, with 13 bases lying between them. The CDR3 contains 15 residues. Here the CDR3 reads CASSLGSGGNQPQHF. In DNA, the CDR3 is TGTGCCAGCAGTCTGGGGTCCGGGGGCAATCAGCCCCAGCATTTT.

This clone was detected once. The chain employs TRBV4-2 and TRBJ2-5; 9 bases are a match to TRBD1. Germline CDR1 LGHNA, CDR2 YNFKEQ. Germline trimming cut 3 bases from V and 5 bases from J; bases unmatched to any gene: 4. This CDR3 has 14 residues. CDR3 sequence reads: CASSQGQGTETQYF. The CDR3 DNA sequence: TGTGCCAGCAGCCAGGGACAGGGTACCGAGACCCAGTACTTC.

The genes are TRBV2 and TRBJ2-7, with TRBD1 identical over 7 bases. This CDR3 has 13 residues. V lost 6 bases, J lost 3 bases, and 5 bases stayed unmatched. CDR1 and CDR2 (germline): SNHLY, FYNNEI. CDR3 DNA: TGTGCCAGCAGCCGGGACAGAATCTACGAGCAGTACTTC. The encoded protein is CASSRDRIYEQYF.

This clone was found a few times. CDR3 loop: CASSRGGTDTQYF. CDR3 bases: TGTGCCAGCAGTAGGGGAGGCACAGATACGCAGTATTTT. The chain is built from TRBV2 and TRBJ2-3, with D perhaps being TRBD1 or TRBD2 (5 bases each). CDR3 length: 13 residues. Germline assignment: CDR1 SNHLY and CDR2 FYNNEI. The V and J ends lost 5 bases and 1 base respectively, with 7 bases between them.

Remarks on this clone: The same CDR3 also results from other DNA sequences found in this sample. The chain carries TRBV25-1 and TRBJ2-7, with 8 bases lining up with TRBD1. This CDR3 contains 15 residues. Losses at the gene ends were 3 bases for V and 2 bases for J; bases not matched to a gene: 6. In germline, CDR1 is MGHDK, CDR2 SYGVNS. CDR3 coding DNA: TGTGCCAGCAGTGATGGTGCAGGGGGCCCCTACGAGCAGTACTTC. It is translated as CASSDGAGGPYEQYF.

This chain links TRBV28 with TRBJ1-2, with TRBD1 matching 7 bases. After removal of 6 bases from V and 8 bases from J, the junction contained 9 bases not matched to a gene. The CDR3 length is 13 residues. The germline gives CDR1 MDHEN, CDR2 SYDVKM. The CDR3 region is CASSARQGEGYTF. The CDR3 region has the DNA TGTGCCAGCAGCGCTCGACAGGGTGAGGGCTACACCTTC.